The sequence of this TCR beta chain was determined in a study of tumor and adjacent non-tumor tissue in lung cancer. Across the whole study: Histology: around twelve adenocarcinoma, a couple of squamous cell carcinoma, 1 small cell lung cancer. Aged about 30 to 76 years, patients included approximately 11 men and roughly 5 women with stage I to III disease. Study-level results: Higher tumor TCR diversity was associated with shorter survival. Tumor tissue had significantly higher TCR diversity than normal lung.

The CDR3 is 12 amino acids. This sample's RNA came from whole unsorted tissue. This non-tumor lung sample came from over 3 cm beyond the tumor edge. The library came from three nested PCR rounds adapted from ARM-PCR protocols. TCRdb independently ran MiXCR on the multiplex PCR reads; one entry per CDR3 protein. The table includes more than 45,000 distinct CDR3 sequences, around 64% detected once. Notes on this clonotype: Antigen specificity is unknown. A junction boundary mismatches the germline segment, possibly from a read error.

This rearrangement joins TRBV12-3 or TRBV12-4 to TRBJ2-1; tentatively, D is TRBD1 or TRBD2 (5 bases each). The clonotype originates from a woman between 70 and 85 years old with non-small cell lung cancer. The specimen sequenced was distant non-tumor lung tissue. CDR3 in amino acids: CVSSSRGDELFF. The CDR3 coding sequence is TGTGTCAGCAGTTCTCGGGGCGATGAGCTGTTCTTC.